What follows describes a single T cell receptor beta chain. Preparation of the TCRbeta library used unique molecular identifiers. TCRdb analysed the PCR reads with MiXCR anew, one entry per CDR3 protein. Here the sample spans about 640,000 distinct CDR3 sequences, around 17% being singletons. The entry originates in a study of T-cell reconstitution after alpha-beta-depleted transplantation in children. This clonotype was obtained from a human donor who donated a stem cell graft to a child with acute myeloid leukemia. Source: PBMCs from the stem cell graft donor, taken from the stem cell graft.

CDR3 in DNA: TGTGCCAGCAGTTACTCGATAGGACAGCCCAATTCACCCCTCCACTTT. This translates into CASSYSIGQPNSPLHF. The rearrangement uses TRBV6-5 and TRBJ1-6, with TRBD1 as a possible D gene (6 bases). The length of the CDR3 is 16 residues. Between the trimmed V and J ends, which lost 0 bases and 7 bases, there was a span of 13 bases. Germline loops: CDR1 MNHEY, CDR2 SVGAGI.